Here is one TCR beta chain with its context. The V and J ends lost 2 bases and 0 bases respectively, with 16 bases between them. Germline CDR1 and CDR2: SGHTA and FQGTGA. The CDR3 totals 17 residues. Patients in Seattle were enrolled during active infection, then followed longitudinally. This entry is derived from a study of blood T cell repertoires in COVID-19. Study-level information: The United States, Italy and Spain provided the acute and convalescent COVID-19 samples. PBMCs, B-cell-depleted T cells, or T cells were the source of the cDNA or gDNA that made up the material.

Under the authors' procedure: Quantification of nucleated cells was approximated via reference gene primer amplification. Here immunoSEQ multiplex PCR was the method, and the copy in TCRdb shows in-frame clones only, minus some. D and trimming were read from the DNA, whereas the V and J calls and clone size are those reported in that table. Here the sample spans 120,000 to 150,000 clones, approximately 90% being singletons. This receptor was taken from a human donor with COVID-19, enrolled during active disease. The donor label of this sample is uncertain. The source material was peripheral blood. The chain employs TRBV7-3 and TRBJ1-1; D is perhaps TRBD1 (5 bases). The CDR3 spells CASSLLPGRGLNTEAFF. The CDR3 region has the DNA TGTGCCAGCAGCTTACTACCGGGGAGGGGACTGAACACTGAAGCTTTCTTT.